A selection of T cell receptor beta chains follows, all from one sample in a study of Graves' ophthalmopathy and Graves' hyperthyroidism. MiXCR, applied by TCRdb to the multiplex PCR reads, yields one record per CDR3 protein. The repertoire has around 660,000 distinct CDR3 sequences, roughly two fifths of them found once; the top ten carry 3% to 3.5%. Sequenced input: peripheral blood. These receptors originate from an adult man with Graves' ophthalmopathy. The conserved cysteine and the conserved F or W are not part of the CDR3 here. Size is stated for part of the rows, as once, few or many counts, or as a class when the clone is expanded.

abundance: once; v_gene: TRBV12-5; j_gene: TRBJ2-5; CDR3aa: ASGFIGLAGGSKTQY
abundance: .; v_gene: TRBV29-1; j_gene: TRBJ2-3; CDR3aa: SVVSPWDTQY
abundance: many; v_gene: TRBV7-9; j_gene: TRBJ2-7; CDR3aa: ASSLVGGLYEQY
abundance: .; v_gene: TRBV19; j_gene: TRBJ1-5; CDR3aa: ASSRGTGYSNQPQH
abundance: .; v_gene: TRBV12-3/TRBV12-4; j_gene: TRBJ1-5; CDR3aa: ASSLGTGIDQPQH
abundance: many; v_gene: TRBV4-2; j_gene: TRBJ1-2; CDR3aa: ASSQRQGYT
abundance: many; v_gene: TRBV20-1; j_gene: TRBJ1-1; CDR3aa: SATGDVTEAF
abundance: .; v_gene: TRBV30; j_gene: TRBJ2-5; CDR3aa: AWSLGTGETQY
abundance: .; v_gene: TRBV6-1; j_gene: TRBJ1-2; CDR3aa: ASSKPGQGTYT
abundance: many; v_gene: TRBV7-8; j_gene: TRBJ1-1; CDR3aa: ASRPGRGQGYTEAF
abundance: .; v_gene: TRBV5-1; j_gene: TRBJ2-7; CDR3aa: ASSLESGLGFYEQY
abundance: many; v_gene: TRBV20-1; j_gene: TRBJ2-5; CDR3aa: SAREGSVRRETQY
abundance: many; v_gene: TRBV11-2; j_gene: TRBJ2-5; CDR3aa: ASSGRRETQY
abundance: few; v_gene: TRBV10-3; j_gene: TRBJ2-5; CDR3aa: ASSPPVAGPGETQY
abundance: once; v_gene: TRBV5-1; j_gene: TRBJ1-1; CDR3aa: ASSGGTAGNTEAF
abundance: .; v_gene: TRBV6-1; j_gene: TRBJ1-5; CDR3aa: ASTEAFSEPQH
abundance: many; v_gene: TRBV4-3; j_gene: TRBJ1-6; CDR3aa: ASSQSRDSPLH
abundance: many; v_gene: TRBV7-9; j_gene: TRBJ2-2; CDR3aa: ASSEGLTTNTGELF
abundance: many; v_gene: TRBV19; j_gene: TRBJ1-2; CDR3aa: ASLRTGENYGYT
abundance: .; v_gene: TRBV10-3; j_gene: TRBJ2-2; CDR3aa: ASRVQGRPGELF
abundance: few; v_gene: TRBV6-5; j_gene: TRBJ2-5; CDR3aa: ASSLLAGDLQETQY
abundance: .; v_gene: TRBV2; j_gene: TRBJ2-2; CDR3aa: ASSTALGTGELL
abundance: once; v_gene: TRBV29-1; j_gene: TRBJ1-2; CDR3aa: SVDSSPDPYYGYT
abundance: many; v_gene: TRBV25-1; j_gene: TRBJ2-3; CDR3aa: ASSLGSSQY
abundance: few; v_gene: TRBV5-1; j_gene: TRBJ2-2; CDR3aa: ANSFQGARAGELF
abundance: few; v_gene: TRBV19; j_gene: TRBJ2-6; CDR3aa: AWSVGGEAGANVLT
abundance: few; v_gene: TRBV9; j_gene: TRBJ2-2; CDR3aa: ASSESGGWLSGELF
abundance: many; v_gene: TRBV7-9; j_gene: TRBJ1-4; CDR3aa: ASSHRDRVGEKLF
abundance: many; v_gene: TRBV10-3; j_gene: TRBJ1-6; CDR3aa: AISEGVGSNNSPLH
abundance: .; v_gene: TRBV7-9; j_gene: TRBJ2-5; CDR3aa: ASSSPNRGGETQY
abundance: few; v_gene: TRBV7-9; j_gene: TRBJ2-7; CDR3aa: ASSLRLAGGTYEQY
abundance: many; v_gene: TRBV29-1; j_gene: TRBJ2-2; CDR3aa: SVEVGSGELF
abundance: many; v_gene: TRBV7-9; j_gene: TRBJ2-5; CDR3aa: ASSLMSGNQETQY
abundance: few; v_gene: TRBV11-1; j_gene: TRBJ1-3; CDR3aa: ASSLALGFGNTIY
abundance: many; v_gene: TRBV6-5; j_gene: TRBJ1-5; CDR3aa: ASSFGGLLPQH
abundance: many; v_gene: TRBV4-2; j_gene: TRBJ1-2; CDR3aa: ASSPGTGGRYGYT
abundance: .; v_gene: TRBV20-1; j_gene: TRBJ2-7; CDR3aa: SARGNTLSYEQY
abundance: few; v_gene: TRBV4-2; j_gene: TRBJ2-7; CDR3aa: ASSQDWGFYEQY
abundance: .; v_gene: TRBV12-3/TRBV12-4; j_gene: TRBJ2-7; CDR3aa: ASGLSGLTGGQY
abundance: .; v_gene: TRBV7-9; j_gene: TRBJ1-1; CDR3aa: ASSFVRGGGTEAF
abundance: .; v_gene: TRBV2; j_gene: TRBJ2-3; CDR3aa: ASSVGLAQRDTQY
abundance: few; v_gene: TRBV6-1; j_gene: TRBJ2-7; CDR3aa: ASGGDYYEQY
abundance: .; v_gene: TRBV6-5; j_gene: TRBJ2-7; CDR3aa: ASSYYRMSSYEQY
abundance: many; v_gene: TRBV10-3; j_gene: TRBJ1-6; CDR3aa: ASRVRRNYNSPLH
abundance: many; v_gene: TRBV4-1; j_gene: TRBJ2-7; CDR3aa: ASSSLGFEQY
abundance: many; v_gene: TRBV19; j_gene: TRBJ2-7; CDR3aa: ASSIEAFGSYEQY
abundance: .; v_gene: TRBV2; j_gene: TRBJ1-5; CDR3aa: ASRGPGQGKATSNQPQH
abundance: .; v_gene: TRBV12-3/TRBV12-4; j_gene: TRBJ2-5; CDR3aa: ASSLNGWTQETQY